In its sample, the clone carrying this T cell receptor beta chain was seen a few times. Antigen: not known. The data stem from a study of vaccination and CD4 T cells after COVID-19. Study context: Blood was drawn a median roughly 79 days post second dose, range 14 to 241.

The Oncomine TCR Beta short-read assay sequenced DNA from cultured CD4+ T cells. TCRdb re-analysed the PCR reads in MiXCR, keeping a single row per CDR3 protein. The table lists roughly 9,600 distinct CDR3 sequences, about 26% of them singletons, with roughly 12% in the top ten. The CDR3 is made up of 14 amino acids. V was clipped by 6 bases and J by 8 bases; unmatched bases: 11. Treatment specified: approximately 11-day PBMC culture with coronavirus spike peptide pools or control peptides (ViraFEST assay). The sequence was collected from a human donor who had recovered from COVID-19. This rearrangement joins TRBV23-1 to TRBJ2-3, with 7 bases aligning to TRBD2. TRBV23-1 is marked as an open reading frame, function uncertain. The sequencing used CD4+ T cells from blood, cultured in vitro, collected after SARS-CoV-2 vaccination. The CDR3 sequence is CASRTPGLPSTQYF. CDR3 in DNA: TGCGCCAGCAGAACACCGGGACTACCAAGTACGCAGTATTTT.